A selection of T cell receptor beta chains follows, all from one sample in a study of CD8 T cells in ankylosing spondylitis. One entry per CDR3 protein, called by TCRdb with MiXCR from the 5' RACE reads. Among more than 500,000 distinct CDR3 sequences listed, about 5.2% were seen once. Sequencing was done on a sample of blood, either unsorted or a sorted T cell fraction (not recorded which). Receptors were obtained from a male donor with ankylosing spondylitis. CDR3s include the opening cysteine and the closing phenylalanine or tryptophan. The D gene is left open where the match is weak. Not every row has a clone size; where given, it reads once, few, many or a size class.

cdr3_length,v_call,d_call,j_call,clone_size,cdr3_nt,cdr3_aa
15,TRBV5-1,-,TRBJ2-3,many,TGCGCCAGCAGCCCCACGCTTAGTCGCACAGATACGCAGTATTTT,CASSPTLSRTDTQYF
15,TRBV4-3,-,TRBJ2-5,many,TGCGCCAGCAGCCAAGGAGCCCTAGCTGGCGAGACCCAGTACTTC,CASSQGALAGETQYF
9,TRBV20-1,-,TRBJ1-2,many,TGCAGTGCTACTATGGGCTACACCTTC,CSATMGYTF
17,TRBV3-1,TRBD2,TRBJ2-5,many,TGTGCCAGCAGCCCTTTTAGCGGGGGGGCCTACCAAGAGACCCAGTACTTC,CASSPFSGGAYQETQYF
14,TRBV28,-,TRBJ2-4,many,TGTGCCAGTGCTACCTTGGATGTTTGGAACATTCAGTACTTC,CASATLDVWNIQYF
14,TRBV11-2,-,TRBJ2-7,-,TGTGCCAGCAGCTTAACGCAGGGCCACTACGAGCAGTACTTC,CASSLTQGHYEQYF
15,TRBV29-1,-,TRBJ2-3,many,TGCAGCGTTGTCGGTGCGGGCGGGGGCACAGATACGCAGTATTTT,CSVVGAGGGTDTQYF
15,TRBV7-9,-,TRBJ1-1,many,TGTGCCAGCAGCGGAGACAGGATCCAGAACACTGAAGCTTTCTTT,CASSGDRIQNTEAFF
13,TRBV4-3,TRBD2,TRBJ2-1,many,TGCGCCAGCAGCCAAGATATACGGGAGGGGAGATTCTTC,CASSQDIREGRFF
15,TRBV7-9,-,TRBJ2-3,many,TGTGCCAGCAGACGAGGACAGCTCGGCACAGATACGCAGTATTTT,CASRRGQLGTDTQYF
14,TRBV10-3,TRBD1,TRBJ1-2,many,TGTGCCATCAGTGCTGACAGGGGGCCCTGGGGCTACACCTTC,CAISADRGPWGYTF
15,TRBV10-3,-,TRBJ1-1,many,TGTGCCATCAGTAAGAAGGGGCGGGAAGACACTGAAGCTTTCTTT,CAISKKGREDTEAFF
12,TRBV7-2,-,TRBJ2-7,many,TGTGCCAGCAGCTCCGTAGGACTTGAGCAGTACTTC,CASSSVGLEQYF
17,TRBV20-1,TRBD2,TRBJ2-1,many,TGCAGTGCTAGGGTAGCGGGGGGCCGAGGCTCCTACAATGAGCAGTTCTTC,CSARVAGGRGSYNEQFF
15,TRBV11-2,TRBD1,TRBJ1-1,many,TGTGCCAGCAGCTTAAGAGGACAGGGAGACACTGAAGCTTTCTTT,CASSLRGQGDTEAFF
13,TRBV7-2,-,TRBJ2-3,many,TGTGCCAGCAGTAATAAAGCGGGAGATACGCAGTATTTT,CASSNKAGDTQYF
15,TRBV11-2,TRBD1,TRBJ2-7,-,TGTGCCAGCAGCGTAGACAGGGCTATCTCCTACGAGCAGTACTTC,CASSVDRAISYEQYF
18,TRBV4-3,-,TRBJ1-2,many,TGCGCCAGCAGCCAAGATCCGACATGGGCAGGGAGAATCTATGGCTACACCTTC,CASSQDPTWAGRIYGYTF
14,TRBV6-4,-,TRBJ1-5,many,TGTGCCAGCAGTGATAGGGTGGTCAATCAGCCCCAGCATTTT,CASSDRVVNQPQHF
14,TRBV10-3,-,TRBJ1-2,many,TGTGCCATCAGTGAAGGAGGTTCGATGGTTGGCTACACCTTC,CAISEGGSMVGYTF
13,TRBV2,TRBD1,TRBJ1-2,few,TGTGCCAGCAGGGAGGGGGCTCGCTATGGCTACACCTTC,CASREGARYGYTF
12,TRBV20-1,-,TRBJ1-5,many,TGCAGTGCCCTAAGTGGCAATCAGCCCCAGCATTTT,CSALSGNQPQHF
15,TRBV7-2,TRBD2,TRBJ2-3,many,TGTGCCAGCAGCTTGAGGACTAGCGGTACAGATACGCAGTATTTT,CASSLRTSGTDTQYF
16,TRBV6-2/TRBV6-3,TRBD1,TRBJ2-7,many,TGTGCCAGCAGTTTCACCTGGGACAGGGAATCCTACGAGCAGTACTTC,CASSFTWDRESYEQYF
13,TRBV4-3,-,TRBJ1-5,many,TGCGCCAGCAGTTCATGGATGAATCAGCCCCAGCATTTT,CASSSWMNQPQHF
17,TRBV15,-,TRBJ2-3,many,TGTGCCACCAGCATGATGGGACACCGGGGAGGCACAGATACGCAGTATTTT,CATSMMGHRGGTDTQYF
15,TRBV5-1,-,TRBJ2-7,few,TGCGCCAGCAGCCTCGGGGTAGCCGCTACCTACGAGCAGTACTTC,CASSLGVAATYEQYF
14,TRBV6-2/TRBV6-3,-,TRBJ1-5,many,TGTGCCAGCTCCAGGTTATATAGCAATCAGCCCCAGCATTTT,CASSRLYSNQPQHF
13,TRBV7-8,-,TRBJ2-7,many,TGTGCCAGCAGCCCTGTCGGTCGCTACGAGCAGTACTTC,CASSPVGRYEQYF
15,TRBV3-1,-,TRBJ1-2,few,TGTGCCAGCAGCCAAGGGGTGGGGACGGCCTATGGCTACACCTTC,CASSQGVGTAYGYTF
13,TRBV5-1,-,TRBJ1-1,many,TGCGCCAGCAGCCGGGGGAGGGAGACTGAAGCTTTCTTT,CASSRGRETEAFF
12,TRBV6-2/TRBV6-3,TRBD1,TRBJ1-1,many,TGTGCCAGCAGTTCACGGGACAGGGCCGCTTTCTTT,CASSSRDRAAFF
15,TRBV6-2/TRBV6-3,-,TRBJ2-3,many,TGTGCCAGCAGCCCGTCCGGACATGATGGATATACGCAGTATTTT,CASSPSGHDGYTQYF
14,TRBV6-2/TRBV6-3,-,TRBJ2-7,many,TGTGCCAGCAAGGACACAGGGAATCACTACGAGCAGTACTTC,CASKDTGNHYEQYF
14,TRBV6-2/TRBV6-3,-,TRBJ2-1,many,TGTGCCAGCAGCACCAGGCTTTCCTACAATGAGCAGTTCTTC,CASSTRLSYNEQFF
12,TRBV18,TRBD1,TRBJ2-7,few,TGTGCCAGCTCACCAGGTCCGGGACAGGGGTACTTC,CASSPGPGQGYF
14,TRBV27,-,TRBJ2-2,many,TGTGCCAGCACCGCCCTGACAGGCCCCGGGGAGCTGTTTTTT,CASTALTGPGELFF
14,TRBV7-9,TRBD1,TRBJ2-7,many,TGTGCCAGCAGTTGGGGACAGGGGGGCTACGAGCAGTACTTC,CASSWGQGGYEQYF
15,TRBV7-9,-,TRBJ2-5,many,TGTGCCAGCAGCTTTCGTCCCGGTCTCCAAGAGACCCAGTACTTC,CASSFRPGLQETQYF
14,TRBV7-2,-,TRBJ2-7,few,TGTGCCAGCAGCTTAGGGGCAGCCCCCTACGAGCAGTACTTC,CASSLGAAPYEQYF